This T cell receptor (beta chain) was sequenced in a study of regulatory T cells in long-lasting Graves disease (dated by TCRdb to the early 2020s). Notes on the research overall: Antithyroid drugs had been taken for less than 3 months by newly diagnosed Graves' disease patients. TCR sequencing covered roughly 13 persistent and roughly 20 newly diagnosed Graves' disease patients, about 35 samples in total. The study took place in China and was registered as a clinical trial. Persistent Graves' disease patients were compared with newly diagnosed Graves' disease patients by peripheral blood TCR sequencing and RNA sequencing. Summary of the overall study and its limitations: Compared with newly diagnosed patients, persistent Graves' disease patients had lower TCR Shannon entropy and fewer highly expanded clones, which suggests clonal expansion. The authors noted that the small sample size was a limitation that may lower accuracy. A larger number of public clonotypes was shared among persistent patients (over 2,500) than among newly diagnosed patients (approximately 930). Only the TCR beta chain was sequenced and analyzed. TRBV28, TRBJ1-2 and TRBJ2-5 were preferentially used in persistent disease, while TRBV20-1 and TRBJ2-1 were favored in newly diagnosed disease. The study examined only peripheral blood because the primary lesion, thyroid tissue, could not be accessed.

The time point label, as the study defines it: newly diagnosed GD, antithyroid drugs for less than 3 months. For both TCR sequencing and RNA sequencing, RNA was extracted from PBMCs using TRIzol. The diagnosis of Graves' disease followed American Thyroid Association guidelines. The patients came from an endocrinology department in Xi'an, China. Each patient gave 8.5 to 9.5 milliliters of peripheral blood, collected in an EDTA anticoagulant tube. Ficoll Paque Plus density gradient separation was used to isolate PBMCs, and no further T cell sorting was done. An Agilent 2100 Bioanalyzer and agarose gel were used to check RNA quality, while a NanoDrop 2000 measured RNA concentration. This clonotype has at least ten counts. Its antigen target is currently unknown. The sample holds no much larger clone one base away, and base qualities are not on file. V is pared back by 6 bases and J by 3 bases, with 20 bases lying between the germline termini. The CDR3 runs 16 residues from the cysteine to the phenylalanine. Just CDR3 DNA is preserved here, 48 bases in frame from base 1. CDR1 and CDR2 were assigned from the germline V gene as SGHTA and FQGNSA.

Library preparation used multiplex PCR. For sequencing, an Illumina HiSeq 4000 was employed. CDR3 regions were amplified by Arm-PCR with iRepertoire HTBI primers to construct TCR beta libraries. Gel purification was performed on PCR products prior to sequencing. The original methods were these. Gene usage analysis of CDR3 amino acid clonotypes relied on the roughly 67 TRBV and about 15 TRBJ segments identified across samples. COPE and FqMerger were used to merge the filtered high-quality paired reads into contigs. BLAST was used to align contigs to the IMGT TRBV, TRBD and TRBJ reference genes, and CDR3 was defined following IMGT. Highly expanded clones were defined as clonotypes with a frequency above 0.1%. Shannon entropy served as the measure of repertoire diversity, while the Gini coefficient captured V-J evenness. Clonotypes shared by more than one individual were considered public. In TCRdb, the public reads were trimmed at Q25 with fastp and aligned with MiXCR, with productive beta chains retained. Rows merge per CDR3 protein into single entries with the most common DNA and genes. TCRdb's processing, not the study's, gives the V and J calls here. The sample table lists 250,000 or so distinct CDR3 sequences, more than 15% of them with a count of one. Around 15% of the sample goes to the ten largest clones.

These data also formed part of another study, on T cells in Graves' hyperthyroidism and ophthalmopathy. The second study reports: Stable Graves' hyperthyroidism was defined as no progression to ophthalmopathy during 18 months of follow-up. Hyperthyroidism patients were aged 18 to 65 years and newly diagnosed, with disease duration of less than 2 months. Patients with uncontrolled infections, other autoimmune diseases, pregnancy or lactation were excluded. Clinical symptoms, serum thyroxine and TRAb, thyroid ultrasound, and orbital computed tomography formed the basis for the diagnoses. A first-round RT-PCR of the TCR CDR3 used the HTBI primer set with the Qiagen OneStep RT-PCR kit. Most expanded thyroid clonotypes (frequency above 0.001) were also detected in blood, a finding suggesting that blood repertoires may reflect thyroid immune responses. A 13 V-J signature model separated ophthalmopathy from stable hyperthyroidism, with roughly 88% sensitivity and about 81% specificity in cross-validation and 80%/75% in testing. In validation, progression to ophthalmopathy was predicted by the model with roughly 69% sensitivity and 72.22% specificity, a median of 6.5 months before onset. To identify TCR V-J signatures that set the groups apart, the researchers used a discovery cohort of 100 patients, made up of 43 with Graves' ophthalmopathy and about 55 with stable Graves' hyperthyroidism. An independent validation cohort of around 19 hyperthyroidism patients and about 15 patients who later progressed to ophthalmopathy tested prospective prediction of ophthalmopathy. The 100 or so discovery patients were randomly split 7:3 into training and test sets. In addition, the study compared T-cell repertoires in thyroid tissue and in blood from roughly 6 Graves' hyperthyroidism patients. Following sampling, methimazole starting at 30 mg daily was given to hyperthyroidism patients, and high-dose intravenous methylprednisolone was given to ophthalmopathy patients. Libraries were constructed in a second round of multiplex PCR, after which size selection and purification were performed. Libraries were sequenced paired-end with 100 bp reads on an Illumina HiSeq2000. Raw data were processed with SOAPnuke, discarding reads with adapters, uncalled bases, mean Phred below 15, or no exact constant-primer or identifier match. COPE v1.2.5 was used to merge the high-quality paired reads, and each unique nucleotide sequence was defined as a clonotype. MiTCR v1.1 was used to align clonotypes to the IMGT TRBV, TRBD and TRBJ reference segments. Only V-J combinations with frequency above 0.0001, covering approximately 99% of repertoires, were analysed. A TCS score was defined as the ratio between F50 (clonal expansion) and ExV (chaos), using BLOSUM62-based TCRdist between CDR3 peptides within each V-J. Welch's t-statistics and random forest reduced some 510 V-J features to 13, which were used in a naive Bayes classifier (R e1071). Sample size was not statistically predetermined, and investigators were not blinded to group allocation. According to the paper, TCR Vbeta CDR3 sequencing was carried out on 135 peripheral blood samples, which came from under 50 ophthalmopathy, 70 to 80 hyperthyroidism and roughly 17 progressor patients.

The sequenced sample was peripheral blood mononuclear cells (PBMCs), obtained at new diagnosis, from a patient treated with antithyroid drugs. Recombination linked TRBV7-2 to TRBJ2-5; the D gene assignment is perhaps TRBD1 or TRBD2, with each matching 5 bases. The receptor was derived from a woman aged 25 to 39 with Graves disease. Donor details come from another sample of the same person, matched by shared clones. The bases are TGTGCCAGCAGGAAGCAGAGGGGTCTGGGGGAAGAGACCCAGTACTTC. Translated, this gives CASRKQRGLGEETQYF.